The 30 T cell receptor beta chains listed next were all sequenced from one sample in a study of breast tumors, draining lymph nodes, adjacent tissues. TCRdb fed the multiplex PCR reads into MiXCR, producing one record per CDR3 protein. Among around 120,000 distinct CDR3 sequences listed, 15% to 20% were seen once. Breast cancer patients provided tissue from their axillary draining lymph nodes. Input material: axillary lymph node tissue. These receptors came from a female donor with breast cancer. Some clones in this sample may be carry-over from other donors' samples.

In this sample, this clonotype turned up many times. The rearrangement links TRBV12-3 or TRBV12-4 to TRBJ2-3, with TRBD1 as a possible D gene (6 bases). The CDR3 has 15 residues. The V end lost 6 bases, the J end lost 5 bases, and 18 bases lay between the germline ends. CDR3 sequence reads: CASSRSDRRRDTQYF. The CDR3 nucleotides read TGTGCCAGCAGCCGGAGCGACAGGCGAAGAGATACGCAGTATTTT.

This clonotype showed up many times. V and J are TRBV2 and TRBJ2-3, with 7 bases fitting TRBD1. CDR1 and CDR2 (germline): SNHLY, FYNNEI. The junction had 9 bases not matched to a gene; V was cut back by 10 bases and J by 2 bases. The CDR3 is made up of 14 amino acids. The CDR3, as DNA: TGTGCCAACCCCAGCAGGGGGTTCACAGATACGCAGTATTTT. Protein: CANPSRGFTDTQYF.

This clonotype has a count of ten or more. V gene TRBV6-5 combines with J gene TRBJ2-5; TRBD2 matches at 14 bases. CDR3 length: 15 amino acids. The germline V gene encodes CDR1 MNHEY and CDR2 SVGAGI. V was clipped by 6 bases and J by 5 bases; unmatched bases: 5. CDR3 loop: CASSRLAGGWETQYF. The CDR3 nucleotides are TGTGCCAGCAGCCGACTAGCGGGGGGGTGGGAGACCCAGTACTTC.

This clonotype was found many times. For the CDR3, the DNA is TGTGCCAGCAGCCATTTGCGCGGGGCGGGCTACAATGAGCAGTTCTTC. Translating gives CASSHLRGAGYNEQFF. The gene calls are TRBV14 and TRBJ2-1; tentatively, D is TRBD2 (6 bases). The CDR3 loop spans 16 amino acids. Germline V gene sequence: CDR1 SGHDN, CDR2 FVKESK. V lost 3 bases to trimming and J lost 3 bases, with 15 bases between them.

This clonotype came up a few times. A much larger clone differs by one base, so this may be a read error. V gene TRBV5-6 combines with J gene TRBJ2-7; no firm D call. Looked up from germline, CDR1 is SGHDT and CDR2 is YYEEEE. The V end was cut by 3 bases, the J end by 4 bases, with 11 bases between. This CDR3 is built from 13 residues. CDR3 protein: CASSSPEIYEQYF. CDR3 sequence (DNA): TGTGCCAGCAGCTCCCCGGAGATTTACGAGCAGTACTTC.

Of note for this clonotype: A much larger clone sits a single nucleotide away, making a read error possible. The chain couples TRBV5-1 to TRBJ2-5; TRBD2 matches at 8 bases. The CDR3 length is 15 residues. Germline V gene sequence: CDR1 SGHRS, CDR2 YFSETQ. CDR3: CASSLELADQETQCF. Here the CDR3 DNA reads TGCGCCAGCAGCTTGGAACTAGCGGACCAAGAGACCCAGTGCTTC.

This clonotype was counted many times. The chain links TRBV9 to TRBJ1-2, with a possible D match to TRBD1 (6 bases). Trimming took 3 bases from V and 3 from J, leaving 12 bases between them. Germline lookup yields CDR1 SGDLS and CDR2 YYNGEE. This CDR3 is built from 14 residues. The CDR3 reads CASSGLPGDYGYTF. For the CDR3, the DNA is TGTGCCAGCAGCGGACTCCCAGGGGACTATGGCTACACCTTC.

This clonotype turned up a few times. The V gene is TRBV18, the J gene TRBJ2-5; D is perhaps TRBD1 (6 bases). Trimming took 9 bases from V and 1 from J, leaving 18 bases between them. Per the germline V gene, CDR1 is KGHSH and CDR2 is LQKENI. The CDR3 consists of 15 residues. CDR3 nucleotides: TGTGCCAGTTCCGATTTACAGGGACCCCAAGAGACCCAGTACTTC. Its protein is CASSDLQGPQETQYF. Full variable domain (remainder filled in from reference TRBV18 and TRBJ2-5): NAGVMQNPRHLVRRRGQEARLRCSPMKGHSHVYWYRQLPEEGLKFMVYLQKENIIDESGMPKERFSAEFPKEGPSILRIQQVVRGDSAAYFCASSDLQGPQETQYFGPGTRLLVL.

This chain joins TRBV6-4 and TRBJ2-2; D unresolved. There are 15 residues in the CDR3. The V end lost 4 bases, the J end lost 4 bases, and 13 bases lay between the germline ends. Germline V gene lookup returns CDR1 MRHNA and CDR2 SNTAGT. The CDR3 region has the DNA TGTGCCAGCAGTGCCCGTGCTGAAGCCACCGGGGAGCTGTTTTTT. Its protein product is CASSARAEATGELFF.

As regards this clonotype: At one boundary the junction diverges from the germline segment, which might be a read error. J is TRBJ1-1 and V is TRBV5-1; D is possibly TRBD1 (5 bases). The CDR3 runs 16 residues. Looked up from germline, CDR1 is SGHRS and CDR2 is YFSETQ. CDR3 in DNA: TGTGCCAGCAGCTTGCAGGGTTTACAGGCGAACACTGAAGCTTTCTTT. Encoded protein: CASSLQGLQANTEAFF.

At least ten counts were recorded for this clonotype. The J gene is TRBJ2-2, the V gene TRBV10-3; tentative D call: TRBD2 (6 bases). Germline V gene sequence: CDR1 ENHRY, CDR2 SYGVKD. The CDR3 spans 13 residues. Trimming stripped 7 bases from V and 4 bases from J, with 10 bases between. The CDR3 DNA reads TGTGCCATCACCCGGGAGAGCACCGGGGAGCTGTTTTTT. It codes for CAITRESTGELFF.

At least ten counts were recorded for this clonotype. The rearrangement uses TRBV6-5 and TRBJ2-1, with a tentative D call TRBD2 (5 bases). The CDR3 is 17 residues long. The germline V gene encodes CDR1 MNHEY and CDR2 SVGAGI. V lost 5 bases and J 0 bases, leaving 17 bases between the germline ends. Written as DNA, the CDR3 is TGTGCCAGCAGTCCCCCTCTTACGGGAAGCTCCTACAATGAGCAGTTCTTC. It translates to CASSPPLTGSSYNEQFF.

As to this clonotype: This sequence may be a read error, since a much larger clone differs from it by one base. The conserved closing phenylalanine or tryptophan is absent in this CDR3, likely reflecting a read error. The rearrangement joins TRBV6-6 to TRBJ1-5; perhaps TRBD1 as D (5 bases). This CDR3 has 12 amino acids. Trimming left V 5 bases short and J 6 bases short, with 8 bases between. The germline CDR1 and CDR2 sequences are MNHNY and SVGAGI (reference sequence). The CDR3 reads CASSIRVQPQHL. DNA for the CDR3: TGTGCCAGCAGTATCAGGGTTCAGCCCCAGCATCTT.

This clonotype was seen repeatedly, ten times or more. The gene calls are TRBV7-9 and TRBJ1-2, with 10 bases matching TRBD1. Trimming at V came to 2 bases and at J to 5 bases, leaving 2 bases not matched to a gene. Per the germline V gene, CDR1 is SEHNR and CDR2 is FQNEAQ (reference sequence). This CDR3 is built from 14 residues. DNA of the CDR3: TGTGCCAGCAGCTTAATGGGACAGGGGTATGGCTACACCTTC. It is translated as CASSLMGQGYGYTF. Full variable domain (rest looked up from reference TRBV7-9 and TRBJ1-2): DTGVSQNPRHKITKRGQNVTFRCDPISEHNRLYWYRQTLGQGPEFLTYFQNEAQLEKSRLLSDRFSAERPKGSFSTLEIQRTEQGDSAMYLCASSLMGQGYGYTFGSGTRLTVV.

This clonotype was observed at least ten times. The gene calls are TRBV7-3 and TRBJ2-3, with 11 bases lining up with TRBD2. V was clipped by 5 bases and J by 0 bases; unmatched bases: 4. The CDR3 consists of 16 residues. Per germline, CDR1 SGHTA and CDR2 FQGTGA. The CDR3 nucleotides are TGTGCCAGCAGCAAGACTAGCGGGGCTAGCACAGATACGCAGTATTTT. It encodes CASSKTSGASTDTQYF.

This clonotype was seen repeatedly, ten times or more. CDR3 in amino acids: CASSYRGIYNEQFF. CDR3 DNA: TGTGCCAGCAGTTACCGAGGAATCTACAATGAGCAGTTCTTC. The chain joins TRBV6-2 or TRBV6-3 to TRBJ2-1; no firm D call. Germline CDR1 reads MNHEY; CDR2 reads SVGEGT. This CDR3 is 14 amino acids long. Between the trimmed V and J ends, which lost 2 bases and 3 bases, there was a span of 8 bases.

This clonotype was seen only once. The chain is built from TRBV29-1 and TRBJ2-1; perhaps TRBD2 as D (7 bases). V was cut by 5 bases and J by 12 bases, with 8 bases left in between. Germline V gives CDR1 SQVTM, CDR2 ANQGSEA. This CDR3 contains 9 residues. The CDR3 reads CSVRGGQFF. The CDR3 DNA follows: TGCAGCGTTAGGGGGGGGCAGTTCTTC.

About this clonotype itself: This may be a read error, as it is one base from a much larger clone. The chain uses TRBV6-6 and TRBJ2-1, with 8 bases fitting TRBD2. The CDR3 sequence is 15 residues long. The germline gives CDR1 MNHNY, CDR2 SVGAGI (reference sequence). With V trimmed by 6 bases and J by 4 bases, 8 bases remained unmatched. The CDR3 protein is CASRPGLVTYNEQFF. Here the CDR3 DNA reads TGTGCCAGCAGGCCGGGACTAGTGACTTACAATGAGCAGTTCTTC.

Points on this clonotype: This may be a read error: a much more frequent sequence differs by one nucleotide. V and J are TRBV7-9 and TRBJ1-3; 8 nucleotides line up with TRBD1. Germline loops: CDR1 SEHNR, CDR2 FQNEAQ (reference sequence). This CDR3 is built from 14 residues. The CDR3 sequence is CASSVGQAVGTTYF. DNA of the CDR3: TGTGCCAGCAGCGTGGGACAGGCGGTCGGCACCACATATTTT.

Many counts were recorded for this clonotype. This rearrangement joins TRBV2 to TRBJ2-2, with D perhaps matching TRBD1 (6 bases). V dropped 3 bases and J dropped 5 bases, with 13 bases sitting between them. CDR1 SNHLY and CDR2 FYNNEI come from the germline V gene. The CDR3 has 15 amino acids. The CDR3 sequence: CASSDYTGSTGELFF. CDR3 bases: TGTGCCAGCAGTGATTATACAGGGTCTACCGGGGAGCTGTTTTTT.

This clonotype was seen at least ten times. This chain joins TRBV10-3 and TRBJ2-1; TRBD2 matches at 14 bases. The CDR3 runs 15 residues. The germline V gene encodes CDR1 ENHRY and CDR2 SYGVKD. V lost 10 bases and J lost 7; bases outside the gene matches: 9. The CDR3 reads CASMTSGRAGNEQFF. The CDR3 bases are TGTGCCAGCATGACTAGCGGGAGGGCCGGTAATGAGCAGTTCTTC.

Regarding this clonotype: A much larger clone lies a single base off, so this may be a read error. The gene calls are TRBV6-1 and TRBJ2-5; 10 nucleotides match TRBD1. CDR1 and CDR2 from the germline V gene are MNHNS and SASEGT. CDR3 size: 14 residues. V trimming: 8 bases; J trimming: 9 bases; junction bases outside the gene matches: 12. CDR3: CASGTGQGTVAQYF. The CDR3 nucleotides are TGTGCCAGCGGAACGGGACAGGGGACGGTGGCCCAGTACTTC.

This clonotype was counted at least ten times. The rearrangement joins TRBV7-2 to TRBJ2-5; the D call may be TRBD1 or TRBD2 (7 bases each). The CDR3 runs 14 residues. Germline V lookup: CDR1 SGHTA, CDR2 FQGNSA. V was pared by 1 base and J by 5 bases, with 11 bases between. CDR3 nucleotides: TGTGCCAGCAGCTTAGTTCAGGGGGGGGAGACCCAGTACTTC. Protein: CASSLVQGGETQYF. The full variable domain, rest sourced from reference TRBV7-2 and TRBJ2-5, is GAGVSQSPSNKVTEKGKDVELRCDPISGHTALYWYRQSLGQGLEFLIYFQGNSAPDKSGLPSDRFSAERTGGSVSTLTIQRTQQEDSAVYLCASSLVQGGETQYFGPGTRLLVL.

This clonotype was recorded many times. V and J are TRBV20-1 and TRBJ2-1, with 10 bases identical to TRBD2. The CDR3 is 14 residues long. Germline CDR1 and CDR2: DFQATT and SNEGSKA (reference sequence). Trimming at V came to 3 bases and at J to 6 bases, leaving 5 bases not matched to a gene. As DNA, the CDR3 is TGCAGTGCTAGGCGAGCGGGGGGGAGCAATGAGCAGTTCTTC. Translated, it gives CSARRAGGSNEQFF.

This clonotype was counted ten times or more. The chain is built from TRBV12-3 or TRBV12-4 and TRBJ2-5; 8 nucleotides align to TRBD1. Germline trimming cut 1 base from V and 1 base from J; bases unmatched to any gene: 5. The CDR3 is 16 amino acids. CDR3 sequence reads: CASSLGGTGVQETQYF. CDR3 DNA sequence: TGTGCCAGCAGTTTAGGCGGGACAGGCGTCCAAGAGACCCAGTACTTC.

In this sample, this clonotype turned up many times. V is TRBV7-2 and J is TRBJ2-2, with a tentative D call TRBD2 (5 bases). Per the germline V gene, CDR1 is SGHTA and CDR2 is FQGNSA. The CDR3 contains 14 residues. The ends were cut back, 1 base at V and 4 bases at J, with 7 bases in the middle. CDR3 sequence reads: CASSLGTSTGELFF. The DNA for the CDR3 is TGTGCCAGCAGCTTAGGAACTAGCACCGGGGAGCTGTTTTTT.

Comments on this clonotype: A much larger clone differs by one base, so this may be a read error. The chain combines TRBV2 with TRBJ1-5; D ambiguous. There are 14 residues in the CDR3. V was cut by 6 bases and J by 5 bases, with 14 bases left in between. CDR1 SNHLY and CDR2 FYNNEI come from the germline V gene. The CDR3 nucleotides are TGTGCCAGCAGCCAAGGACCCATCGATCAGCCCCAGCATTTT. This codes for CASSQGPIDQPQHF.

The rearrangement joins TRBV24-1 to TRBJ2-3; D uncertain. Germline lookup yields CDR1 KGHDR and CDR2 SFDVKD. The CDR3 has 16 amino acids. The V end was cut by 9 bases, the J end by 1 base, with 19 bases between. The CDR3 bases are TGTGCCACCGGTGCAAAACCGTCATTGGGCACAGATACGCAGTATTTT. Its translation: CATGAKPSLGTDTQYF.

This clonotype turned up a few times. This may stem from a read error, because a much larger clone lies one nucleotide away. The chain is built from TRBV19 and TRBJ2-1; 8 bases match TRBD2. Unmatched junction bases numbered 12, after V lost 8 bases and J lost 9 bases. The CDR3 totals 14 residues. Germline V gene lookup returns CDR1 LNHDA and CDR2 SQIVND (reference sequence). CDR3 coding DNA: TGTGCCAGTTTACCGGGACTAGGCGTTAGTGAGCAGTTCTTC. Residues: CASLPGLGVSEQFF.

Many counts were recorded for this clonotype. The chain employs TRBV7-9 and TRBJ2-5; a weak D match, TRBD2 (6 bases). Trimming took off 4 bases at V and 0 bases at J, with 15 bases between the two ends. Germline V gives CDR1 SEHNR, CDR2 FQNEAQ (reference sequence). This CDR3 has 16 amino acids. CDR3 coding DNA: TGTGCCAGCAGCTCGTACGGTGGAGGGTACCAAGAGACCCAGTACTTC. Protein: CASSSYGGGYQETQYF.